The present entry profiles one TCR beta chain with its context. Data came from immunoSEQ multiplex PCR; TCRdb stores just in-frame clones and leaves some out. The sample lists 130,000 to 150,000 clones; under 95% were seen once. The data stem from a study of T cell responses to AZD1222 COVID-19 vaccine. The material was peripheral blood, obtained on day 0 of AZD1222 vaccination. The sequence derives from an adult in good health.

Here the CDR3 DNA reads TGTGCCAGCAGCCCTCCGGGCAAAAGGGAAGAGACCCAGTACTTC. Protein sequence: CASSPPGKREETQYF. The chain uses TRBV11-2 and TRBJ2-5; unclear D gene. Germline CDR1 SGHAT, CDR2 FQNNGV. V lost 5 bases and J 3 bases, leaving 16 bases between the germline ends. The CDR3 totals 15 residues.